The clone carrying this TCR beta chain is identified as medium-sized (0.01 to 0.1%) from frequency. The target antigen is unknown. TRB rearrangements were amplified by touch-down multiplex PCR with mixed TRB-A/B primers. TCRdb re-called the multiplex PCR reads and catalogs CDR3 proteins one per entry, DNA excluded. The sample table includes some 3,100 distinct CDR3 sequences. This CDR3 region has 14 residues. Germline V CDR1 and CDR2: MNHEY, SVGAGI. This specimen belongs to a study of T cell clusters in autoimmune cytopenias. Study-wide findings and caveats: Compared with active autoimmune hepatitis patients, healthy donors showed roughly 3-fold more exclusive TRB clusters.

TRB was amplified from approximately 230 ng of peripheral blood genomic DNA per sample. The receptor comes from a human donor with an autoimmune cytopenia or autoimmune hepatitis (not recorded which). V is TRBV6-5 and J is TRBJ1-2; TCRdb outputs TRBD1, but without DNA this stays unchecked. The sequencing sample was made of peripheral blood. This chain's CDR3 is CASKTRGASYGYTF.